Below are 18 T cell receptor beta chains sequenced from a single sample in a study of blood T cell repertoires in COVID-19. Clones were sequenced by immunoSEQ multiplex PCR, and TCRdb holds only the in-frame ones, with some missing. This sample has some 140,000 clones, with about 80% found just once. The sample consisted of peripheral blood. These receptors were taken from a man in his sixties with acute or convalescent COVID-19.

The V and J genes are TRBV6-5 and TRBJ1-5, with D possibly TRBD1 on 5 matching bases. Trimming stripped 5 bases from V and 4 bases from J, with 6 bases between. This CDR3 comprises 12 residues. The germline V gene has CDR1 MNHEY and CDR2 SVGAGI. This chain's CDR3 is CASSNRNQPQHF. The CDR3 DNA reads TGTGCCAGCAGTAACAGGAATCAGCCCCAGCATTTT.

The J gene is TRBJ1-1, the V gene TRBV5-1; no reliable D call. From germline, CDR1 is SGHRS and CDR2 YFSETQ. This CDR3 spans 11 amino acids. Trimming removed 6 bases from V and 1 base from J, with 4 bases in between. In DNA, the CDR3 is TGCGCCAGCACCCAGAACACTGAAGCTTTCTTT. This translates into CASTQNTEAFF.

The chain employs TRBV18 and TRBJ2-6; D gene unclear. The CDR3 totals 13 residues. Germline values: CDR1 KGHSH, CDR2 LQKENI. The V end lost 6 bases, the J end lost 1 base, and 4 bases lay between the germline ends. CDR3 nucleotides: TGTGCCAGCTCCCGTTCTGGGGCCAACGTCCTGACTTTC. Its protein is CASSRSGANVLTF.

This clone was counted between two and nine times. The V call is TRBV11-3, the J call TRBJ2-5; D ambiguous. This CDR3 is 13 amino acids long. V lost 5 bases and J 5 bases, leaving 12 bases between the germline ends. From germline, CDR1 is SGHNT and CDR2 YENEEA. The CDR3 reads CASSPKRWETQYF. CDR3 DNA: TGTGCCAGCAGCCCCAAGAGATGGGAGACCCAGTACTTC. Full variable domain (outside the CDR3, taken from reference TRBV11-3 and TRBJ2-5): EAGVVQSPRYKIIEKKQPVAFWCNPISGHNTLYWYLQNLGQGPELLIRYENEEAVDDSQLPKDRFSAERLKGVDSTLKIQPAELGDSAVYLCASSPKRWETQYFGPGTRLLVL.

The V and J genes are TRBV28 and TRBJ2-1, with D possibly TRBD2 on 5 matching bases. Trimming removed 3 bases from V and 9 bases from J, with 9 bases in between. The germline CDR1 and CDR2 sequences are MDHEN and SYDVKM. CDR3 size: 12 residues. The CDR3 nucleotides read TGTGCCAGCAGTTTGGGGAGTGTTGAGCAGTTCTTC. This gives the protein CASSLGSVEQFF.

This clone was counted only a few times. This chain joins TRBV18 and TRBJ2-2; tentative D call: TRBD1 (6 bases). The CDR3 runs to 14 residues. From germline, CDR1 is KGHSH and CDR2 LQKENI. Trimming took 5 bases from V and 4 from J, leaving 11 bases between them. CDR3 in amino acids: CASSAGAVTGELFF. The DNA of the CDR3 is TGTGCCAGCTCAGCAGGGGCGGTCACCGGGGAGCTGTTTTTT. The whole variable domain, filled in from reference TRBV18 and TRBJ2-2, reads NAGVMQNPRHLVRRRGQEARLRCSPMKGHSHVYWYRQLPEEGLKFMVYLQKENIIDESGMPKERFSAEFPKEGPSILRIQQVVRGDSAAYFCASSAGAVTGELFFGEGSRLTVL.

This chain's CDR3 is CASSLDRVNTEAFF. In DNA form, the CDR3 reads TGTGCCAGCAGTTTAGACAGAGTCAACACTGAAGCTTTCTTT. The J gene is TRBJ1-1, the V gene TRBV27, with D possibly TRBD1 on 5 matching bases. V was shortened by 2 bases and J by 2 bases, with 9 bases between the two germline ends. CDR3 length: 14 amino acids. The germline V gene has CDR1 MNHEY and CDR2 SMNVEV (reference sequence).

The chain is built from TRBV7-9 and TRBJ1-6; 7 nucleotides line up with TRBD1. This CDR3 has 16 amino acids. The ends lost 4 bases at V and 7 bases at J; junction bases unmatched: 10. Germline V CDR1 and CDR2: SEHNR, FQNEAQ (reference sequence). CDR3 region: CASSSDRASPNSPLHF. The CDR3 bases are TGTGCCAGCAGCTCTGACAGGGCAAGTCCCAATTCACCCCTCCACTTT. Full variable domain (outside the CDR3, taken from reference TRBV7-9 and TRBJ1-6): DTGVSQNPRHKITKRGQNVTFRCDPISEHNRLYWYRQTLGQGPEFLTYFQNEAQLEKSRLLSDRFSAERPKGSFSTLEIQRTEQGDSAMYLCASSSDRASPNSPLHFGNGTRLTVT.

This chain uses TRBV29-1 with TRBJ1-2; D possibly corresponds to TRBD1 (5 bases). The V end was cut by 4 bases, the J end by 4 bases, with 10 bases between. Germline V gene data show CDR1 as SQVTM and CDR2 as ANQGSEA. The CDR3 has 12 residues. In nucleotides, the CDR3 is TGCAGCGTTGGGCAGGGAAGCTATGGCTACACCTTC. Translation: CSVGQGSYGYTF.

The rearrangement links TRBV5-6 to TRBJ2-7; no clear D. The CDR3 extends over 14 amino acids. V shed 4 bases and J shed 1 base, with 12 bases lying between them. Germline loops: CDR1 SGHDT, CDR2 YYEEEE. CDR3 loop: CASSRLDSSYEQYF. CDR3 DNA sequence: TGTGCCAGCAGCCGCCTCGACTCATCCTACGAGCAGTACTTC.

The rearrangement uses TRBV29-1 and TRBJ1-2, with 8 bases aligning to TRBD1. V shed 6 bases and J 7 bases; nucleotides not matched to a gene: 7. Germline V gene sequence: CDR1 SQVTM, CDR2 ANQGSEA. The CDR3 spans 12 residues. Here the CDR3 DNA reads TGCAGCGTGGGGCAGGGGGCACGTGGCTACACCTTC. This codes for CSVGQGARGYTF.

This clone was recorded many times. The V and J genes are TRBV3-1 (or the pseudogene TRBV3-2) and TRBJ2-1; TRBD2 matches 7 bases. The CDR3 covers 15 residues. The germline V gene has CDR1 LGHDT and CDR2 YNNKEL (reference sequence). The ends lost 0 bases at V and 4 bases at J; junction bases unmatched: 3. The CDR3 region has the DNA TGTGCCAGCAGCCAAGACCTAGCGGAATACAATGAGCAGTTCTTC. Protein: CASSQDLAEYNEQFF.

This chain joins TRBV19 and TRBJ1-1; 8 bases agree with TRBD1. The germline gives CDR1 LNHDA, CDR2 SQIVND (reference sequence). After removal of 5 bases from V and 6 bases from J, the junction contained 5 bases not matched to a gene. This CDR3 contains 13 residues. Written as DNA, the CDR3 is TGTGCCAGTAGTCGACAGGGGATCGCTGAAGCTTTCTTT. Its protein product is CASSRQGIAEAFF.

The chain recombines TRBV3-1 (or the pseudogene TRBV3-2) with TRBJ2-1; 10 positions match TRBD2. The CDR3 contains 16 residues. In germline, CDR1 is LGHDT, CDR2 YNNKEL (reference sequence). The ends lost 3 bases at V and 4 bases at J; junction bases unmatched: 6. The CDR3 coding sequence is TGTGCCAGCAGCCAGGGTAGCGGGAGGATGTACAATGAGCAGTTCTTC. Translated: CASSQGSGRMYNEQFF.

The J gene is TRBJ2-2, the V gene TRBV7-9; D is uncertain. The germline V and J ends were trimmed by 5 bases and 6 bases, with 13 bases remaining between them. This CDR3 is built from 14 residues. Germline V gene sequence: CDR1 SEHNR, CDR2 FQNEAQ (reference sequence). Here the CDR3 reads CASSLFATPGELFF. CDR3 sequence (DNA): TGTGCCAGCAGCCTGTTTGCTACGCCCGGGGAGCTGTTTTTT.

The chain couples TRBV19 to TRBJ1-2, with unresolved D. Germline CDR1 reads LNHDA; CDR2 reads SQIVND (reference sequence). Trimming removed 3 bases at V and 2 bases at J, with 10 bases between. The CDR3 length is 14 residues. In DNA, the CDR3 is TGTGCCAGTAGTATCGCATGGCAGAACTATGGCTACACCTTC. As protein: CASSIAWQNYGYTF.

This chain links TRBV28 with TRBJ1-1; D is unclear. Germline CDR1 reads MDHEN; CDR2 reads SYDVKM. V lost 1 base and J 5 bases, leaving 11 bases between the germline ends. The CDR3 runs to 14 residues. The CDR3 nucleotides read TGTGCCAGCAGTTTATTGGGAGGAGGAACTGAAGCTTTCTTT. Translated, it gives CASSLLGGGTEAFF. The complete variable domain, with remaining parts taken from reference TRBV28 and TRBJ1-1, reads DVKVTQSSRYLVKRTGEKVFLECVQDMDHENMFWYRQDPGLGLRLIYFSYDVKMKEKGDIPEGYSVSREKKERFSLILESASTNQTSMYLCASSLLGGGTEAFFGQGTRLTVV.

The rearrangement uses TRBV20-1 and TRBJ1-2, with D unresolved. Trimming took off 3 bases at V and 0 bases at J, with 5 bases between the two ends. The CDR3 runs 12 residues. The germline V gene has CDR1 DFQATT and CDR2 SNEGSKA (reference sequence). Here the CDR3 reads CSASASNYGYTF. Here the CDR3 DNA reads TGCAGTGCTAGTGCATCTAACTATGGCTACACCTTC.